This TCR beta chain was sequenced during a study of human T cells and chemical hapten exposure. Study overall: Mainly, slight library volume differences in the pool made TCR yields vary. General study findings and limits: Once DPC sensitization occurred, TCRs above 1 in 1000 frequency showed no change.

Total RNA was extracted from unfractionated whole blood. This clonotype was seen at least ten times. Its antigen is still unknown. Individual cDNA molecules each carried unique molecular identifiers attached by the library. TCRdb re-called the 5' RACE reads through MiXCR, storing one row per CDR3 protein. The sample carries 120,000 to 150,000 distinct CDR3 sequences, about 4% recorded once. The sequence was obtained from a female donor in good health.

The CDR3 protein is CACGLPKVQETQYF. The CDR3 region has the DNA TGTGCCTGCGGCCTCCCCAAGGTTCAAGAGACCCAGTACTTC. The V call is TRBV30, the J call TRBJ2-5; no definite D call. The CDR3 consists of 14 residues. V was clipped by 6 bases and J by 2 bases, with 16 bases between them. The germline V gene has CDR1 GTSNPN and CDR2 SVGIG (reference sequence).